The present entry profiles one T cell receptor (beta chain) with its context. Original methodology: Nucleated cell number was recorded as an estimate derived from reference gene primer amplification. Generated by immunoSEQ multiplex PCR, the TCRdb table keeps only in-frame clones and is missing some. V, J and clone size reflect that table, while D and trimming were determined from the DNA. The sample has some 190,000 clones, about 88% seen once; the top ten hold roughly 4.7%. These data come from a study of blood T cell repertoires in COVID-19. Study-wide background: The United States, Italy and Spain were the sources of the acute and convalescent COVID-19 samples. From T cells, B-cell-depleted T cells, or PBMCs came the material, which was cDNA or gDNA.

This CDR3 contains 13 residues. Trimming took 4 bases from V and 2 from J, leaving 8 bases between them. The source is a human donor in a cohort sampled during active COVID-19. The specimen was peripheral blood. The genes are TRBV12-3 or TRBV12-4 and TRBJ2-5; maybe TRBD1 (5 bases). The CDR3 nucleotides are TGTGCCAGCAGTTCAGGGCAGCAAGAGACCCAGTACTTC. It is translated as CASSSGQQETQYF.